Described below is a single TCR beta chain sequence and its context. Its antigen is not known. The data were taken from a study of T cells expressing NK-cell markers. Across the whole study: Sorted CD3+CD56+NKG2C+, CD3+CD56+NKG2C- and CD3+CD56-NKG2C+ T cells provided the TCR beta repertoires. With respect to HCMV, seven of the eight sequenced donors were seropositive, and one was seronegative. Study-level points and caveats: Dominance of the CD3+CD56-NKG2C+ fraction by these clonotypes also held in several donors.

TCRdb reprocessed the 5' RACE reads and stores each CDR3 protein as one record, lacking DNA. Its table lists about 120,000 distinct CDR3 sequences. The CDR3 length is 13 residues. CDR1 is LGHDT, CDR2 YNNKEL, per germline (reference sequence). Sequencing used blood T cells: a sorted CD56 or NKG2C T cell subset, CD4+ or CD8+ T cells, or bulk PBMC T cells (not recorded which). V is TRBV3-1 and J is TRBJ1-4. The sequence came from a woman aged 18-70 years in good health. This CDR3 reads CASMGRLKEKLFF.